This passage covers 25 T cell receptor beta chains from one sample sequenced in a study of regulatory T cells in long-lasting Graves disease. Time point meaning: persistent/refractory GD, antithyroid drugs over 5 years with positive TRAb. RNA extracted from PBMCs served as the sequencing template. Both iRepertoire HTBI primers and Arm-PCR of CDR3 regions were used to build the TCR beta libraries. MiXCR, run by TCRdb on the multiplex PCR reads, gives a single entry per CDR3 protein. The sample records fewer than 550,000 distinct CDR3 sequences, about 22% being singletons. Specimen: peripheral blood mononuclear cells (PBMCs), collected when the disease was refractory, from a patient treated with antithyroid drugs. Every receptor here comes from a female donor with Graves disease.

This sequence joins TRBV12-3 or TRBV12-4 and TRBJ2-1, with 9 nucleotides matching TRBD1. After removal of 0 bases from V and 4 bases from J, the junction contained 4 bases not matched to a gene. This CDR3 spans 16 amino acids. The CDR3 bases are TGTGCCAGCAGTTTAGCAGGACAGGGGTCTTACAATGAGCAGTTCTTC. It yields the protein CASSLAGQGSYNEQFF.

The table lists this clonotype with many counts. This rearrangement joins TRBV20-1 to TRBJ2-7, with D unclear. CDR3 length: 14 amino acids. V shed 0 bases and J shed 9 bases, with 18 bases lying between them. The germline V gene encodes CDR1 DFQATT and CDR2 SNEGSKA (reference sequence). CDR3 in amino acids: CSARESQGPLGQYF. The CDR3, as DNA: TGCAGTGCTAGAGAATCCCAAGGACCGCTGGGGCAGTACTTC.

In its sample, this clonotype was seen a few times. The J gene is TRBJ1-4, the V gene TRBV20-1, with TRBD1 as a possible D gene (6 bases). CDR1 and CDR2 from the germline V gene are DFQATT and SNEGSKA (reference sequence). Trimming removed 6 bases from V and 11 bases from J, with 19 bases in between. CDR3 length: 13 amino acids. The CDR3 reads CSARHTQGEKLFF. CDR3 DNA: TGCAGTGCGAGACATACACAGGGAGAGAAACTGTTTTTT.

The chain has TRBV4-1 and TRBJ2-2; D might be TRBD1 (6 bases). CDR1 and CDR2 (germline): MGHRA, YSYEKL. The V end lost 0 bases, the J end lost 4 bases, and 12 bases lay between the germline ends. This CDR3 has 16 residues. This CDR3 reads CASSQERGRGTGELFF. Here the CDR3 DNA reads TGCGCCAGCAGCCAAGAAAGGGGCAGGGGCACCGGGGAGCTGTTTTTT.

The chain has TRBV2 and TRBJ2-1, with 9 bases fitting TRBD2. The junction had 20 bases not matched to a gene; V was cut back by 8 bases and J by 9 bases. CDR1 is SNHLY, CDR2 FYNNEI, per germline. The CDR3 consists of 17 residues. The CDR3, as DNA: TGTGCCAGCGCCTCACGGGGTGCTAGCGGGGCTGGGGGTGAGCAGTTCTTC. It is translated as CASASRGASGAGGEQFF.

J is TRBJ2-2 and V is TRBV13; TRBD1 might be the D (7 bases). Germline-derived CDR1 and CDR2 are PRHDT and FYEKMQ (reference sequence). The CDR3 has 14 amino acids. Deletions cut 7 bases from V and 6 bases from J, with 15 bases between. The CDR3 nucleotides are TGTGCCAGCAATATCAGGGGGGCCGCCGGGGAGCTGTTTTTT. It specifies CASNIRGAAGELFF.

This clonotype was recorded a few times. A much larger clone lies a single base off, so this may be a read error. This sequence joins TRBV28 and TRBJ1-2; D is unclear. The CDR3 spans 17 residues. Germline values: CDR1 MDHEN, CDR2 SYDVKM. CDR3 amino acids: CASSFAPQVGPNYGYAF. The CDR3 DNA follows: TGTGCCAGCAGTTTTGCCCCCCAGGTAGGGCCCAACTATGGCTACGCCTTC.

A note on this clonotype: A much larger clone sits a single nucleotide away, making a read error possible. The V and J genes are TRBV6-5 and TRBJ1-2; TRBD1 agrees at 7 bases. J was trimmed by 3 bases and V by 4 bases; bases with no gene match: 5. Per the germline V gene, CDR1 is MNHEY and CDR2 is SVGAGI. The CDR3 sequence is 14 residues long. CDR3 region: CASSCIDRDYGYTF. The CDR3 region has the DNA TGTGCCAGCAGTTGCATTGACAGGGACTATGGCTACACCTTC.

This clonotype was seen at least ten times. The chain is built from TRBV20-1 and TRBJ1-1; D may be TRBD1 (5 bases). The CDR3 is 18 amino acids. Germline CDR1 DFQATT, CDR2 SNEGSKA (reference sequence). V was trimmed by 2 bases and J by 2 bases, leaving 24 bases between them. The chain's CDR3 is CSARTVIADWGRNTEAFF. The CDR3 DNA follows: TGCAGTGCTAGAACCGTGATTGCGGACTGGGGGAGAAACACTGAAGCTTTCTTT.

This clonotype has at least ten counts. V gene TRBV12-3 or TRBV12-4 combines with J gene TRBJ1-4; D is unresolved. The CDR3 has 15 amino acids. Trimming took off 3 bases at V and 4 bases at J, with 12 bases between the two ends. The DNA for the CDR3 is TGTGCCAGCAGTTTCACAGACCAGTATAATGAAAAACTGTTTTTT. Amino acid sequence: CASSFTDQYNEKLFF.

The V gene is TRBV29-1, the J gene TRBJ2-7, with D perhaps matching TRBD2 (6 bases). Germline V CDR1 and CDR2: SQVTM, ANQGSEA. The CDR3 totals 13 residues. V lost 4 bases, J lost 3 bases, and 13 bases lay in between. CDR3: CSVVGLASYEQYF. The DNA for the CDR3 is TGCAGCGTTGTTGGGCTAGCGAGCTACGAGCAGTACTTC.

The gene calls are TRBV20-1 and TRBJ2-2, with unresolved D. The CDR3 extends over 15 amino acids. Between the trimmed V and J ends, which lost 6 bases and 5 bases, there was a span of 19 bases. CDR1 and CDR2 (germline): DFQATT, SNEGSKA (reference sequence). This chain's CDR3 is CSARPRPLLTGELFF. The CDR3 coding sequence is TGCAGTGCCCGACCGAGACCTCTATTGACCGGGGAGCTGTTTTTT.

The chain links TRBV19 to TRBJ1-5; 7 bases line up with TRBD1. The junction had 6 bases not matched to a gene; V was cut back by 7 bases and J by 3 bases. The CDR3 sequence is 14 residues long. CDR1 LNHDA and CDR2 SQIVND come from the germline V gene (reference sequence). CDR3 protein: CASTPGQHNQPQHF. For the CDR3, the DNA is TGTGCCAGTACCCCGGGACAGCACAATCAGCCCCAGCATTTT.

This clonotype has at least ten counts. The J gene is TRBJ2-6, the V gene TRBV28; 7 bases match TRBD1. Unmatched junction bases numbered 4, after V lost 5 bases and J lost 0 bases. The CDR3 consists of 16 residues. Germline V CDR1 and CDR2: MDHEN, SYDVKM. As DNA, the CDR3 is TGTGCCAGCAGTCCGGGGACAGCCTCTGGGGCCAACGTCCTGACTTTC. Protein: CASSPGTASGANVLTF. Looking up the rest from reference TRBV28 and TRBJ2-6 gives the full variable domain: DVKVTQSSRYLVKRTGEKVFLECVQDMDHENMFWYRQDPGLGLRLIYFSYDVKMKEKGDIPEGYSVSREKKERFSLILESASTNQTSMYLCASSPGTASGANVLTFGAGSRLTVL.

This sequence joins TRBV7-2 and TRBJ1-4; D is perhaps TRBD1 (5 bases). This CDR3 has 14 amino acids. Germline V CDR1 and CDR2: SGHTA, FQGNSA. Trimming took 0 bases from V and 8 from J, leaving 10 bases between them. CDR3 in DNA: TGTGCCAGCAGCTTAGCCAGGGAGGACGAAAAACTGTTTTTT. Translated: CASSLAREDEKLFF.

Ten or more counts support this clonotype. This chain uses TRBV19 with TRBJ1-5, with D unresolved. Trimming cost V 6 bases and J 2 bases, with 14 bases left between them. Per the germline V gene, CDR1 is LNHDA and CDR2 is SQIVND (reference sequence). The CDR3 consists of 15 residues. The CDR3 is CASSPRGLGNQPQHF. CDR3 in DNA: TGTGCCAGTAGCCCTCGGGGTTTGGGCAATCAGCCCCAGCATTTT.

This clonotype was found a few times. J is TRBJ2-2 and V is TRBV6-1; the D is unclear. Trimming shortened V by 7 bases and J by 3 bases, and 15 bases separated the two germline ends. Germline CDR1 MNHNS, CDR2 SASEGT. The CDR3 consists of 15 residues. The CDR3 region has the DNA TGTGCCAGCACTTCCGATTCGGGTCACACCGGGGAGCTGTTTTTT. Protein sequence: CASTSDSGHTGELFF.

The V gene is TRBV20-1, the J gene TRBJ2-7; TRBD2 aligns across 8 bases. Germline trimming cut 2 bases from V and 2 bases from J; bases unmatched to any gene: 2. CDR1 is DFQATT, CDR2 SNEGSKA, per germline (reference sequence). This CDR3 is 13 amino acids long. CDR3 bases: TGCAGTGCTAGAAAGCGGGGGACCTACGAGCAGTACTTC. Amino acid sequence: CSARKRGTYEQYF.

The rearrangement uses TRBV6-1 and TRBJ2-1; 14 bases line up with TRBD2. The germline CDR1 and CDR2 sequences are MNHNS and SASEGT. V lost 7 bases and J lost 5; bases outside the gene matches: 13. CDR3 length equals 18 residues. The CDR3 loop is CASTPGLAGGLGNNEQFF. The CDR3 DNA reads as TGTGCCAGCACCCCCGGACTAGCGGGAGGCTTAGGGAACAATGAGCAGTTCTTC.

This clonotype was counted many times. The chain combines TRBV5-1 with TRBJ2-4; no clear D. From germline, CDR1 is SGHRS and CDR2 YFSETQ. V lost 1 base and J 10 bases, leaving 6 bases between the germline ends. This CDR3 spans 11 amino acids. The CDR3 coding sequence is TGCGCCAGCAGCTTGTTAGGAATTCAGTACTTC. This gives the protein CASSLLGIQYF.

Ten or more counts support this clonotype. The V gene is TRBV28, the J gene TRBJ1-3; 9 bases are shared with TRBD1. The length of the CDR3 is 17 residues. Unmatched junction bases numbered 6, after V lost 2 bases and J lost 1 base. Per germline, CDR1 MDHEN and CDR2 SYDVKM. CDR3 in amino acids: CASSLMGQGESGNTIYF. The DNA for the CDR3 is TGTGCCAGCAGTTTAATGGGACAGGGAGAATCTGGAAACACCATATATTTT.

Many counts were recorded for this clonotype. This chain uses TRBV28 with TRBJ2-7; weak D call: TRBD1 (6 bases). The germline V gene encodes CDR1 MDHEN and CDR2 SYDVKM. This CDR3 region has 13 residues. Between the trimmed V and J ends, which lost 8 bases and 0 bases, there was a span of 11 bases. The CDR3 loop reads CASLGANSYEQYF. The DNA for the CDR3 is TGTGCCAGCCTGGGGGCCAACTCCTACGAGCAGTACTTC.

In this sample, this clonotype turned up many times. The J gene is TRBJ1-1, the V gene TRBV6-9; no clear D gene. The CDR3 totals 17 residues. Germline assignment: CDR1 MNHGY and CDR2 SVAAGI. V dropped 3 bases and J dropped 0 bases, with 17 bases sitting between them. Written as DNA, the CDR3 is TGTGCCAGCAGTTACCAGCGGACCGCTGGAGTGAACACTGAAGCTTTCTTT. Translation: CASSYQRTAGVNTEAFF.

Details on this clonotype: This may be a read error, as it is one base from a much larger clone. The V call is TRBV3-1, the J call TRBJ2-2; D not resolved. The germline V and J ends were trimmed by 1 base and 1 base, with 4 bases remaining between them. The CDR3 is 14 amino acids. CDR1 is LGHDT, CDR2 YNNKEL, per germline (reference sequence). As DNA, the CDR3 is TGTGCCAGCAGCCAAGTTCAGAACACCGGGGAGCTGTTTTTT. Encoded protein: CASSQVQNTGELFF.

The V gene is TRBV20-1, the J gene TRBJ1-1; tentative D call: TRBD1 (5 bases). The CDR3 is 15 residues long. Deletions cut 0 bases from V and 3 bases from J, with 14 bases between. In germline, CDR1 is DFQATT, CDR2 SNEGSKA (reference sequence). CDR3 loop: CSARDLAGLHTEAFF. CDR3 nucleotide sequence: TGCAGTGCTAGAGATCTTGCAGGGCTCCACACTGAAGCTTTCTTT.